The 11 T cell receptor beta chains presented below share a single source sample, sequenced in a study of response to subunit inactivated influenza vaccine. TCRdb used MiXCR to reprocess the RT-PCR reads, holding one entry per CDR3 protein. The sample has 600,000 to 850,000 distinct CDR3 sequences; around 13% are singletons. This material consisted of PBMCs from blood, taken roughly 2 weeks before vaccination. The receptors originated from a man in his fifties who received an inactivated influenza vaccine.

The chain has TRBV4-2 and TRBJ2-3; tentative D call: TRBD2 (6 bases). V was shortened by 0 bases and J by 2 bases, with 15 bases between the two germline ends. Germline-derived CDR1 and CDR2 are LGHNA and YNFKEQ. The length of the CDR3 is 17 residues. The CDR3 nucleotides are TGTGCCAGCAGCCAAGAGGGACTCCTCTTACCCACAGATACGCAGTATTTT. Translating gives CASSQEGLLLPTDTQYF.

The chain recombines TRBV6-2 or TRBV6-3 with TRBJ2-3, with D possibly TRBD2 on 5 matching bases. Trimming took 7 bases from V and 2 from J, leaving 19 bases between them. Germline loops: CDR1 MNHEY, CDR2 SVGEGT. The CDR3 is made up of 16 amino acids. The CDR3 DNA follows: TGTGCCAGCAAGTCGTCTCGGGGTCACAACACAGATACGCAGTATTTT. Amino acids: CASKSSRGHNTDTQYF.

On this clonotype: The junction differs from germline at one of its ends, possibly a read error. V and J are TRBV7-2 and TRBJ1-2; tentatively, D is TRBD1 (5 bases). In germline, CDR1 is SGHTA, CDR2 FQGNSA. The CDR3 consists of 14 residues. The CDR3 region has the DNA TGTGCCAGCAGCTTAGGGTCGGCAGGGTGGGACTACACTTTC. As protein: CASSLGSAGWDYTF.

This clonotype occurred a few times. This rearrangement joins TRBV6-1 to TRBJ1-3, with TRBD1 identical over 8 bases. This CDR3 comprises 16 residues. Germline CDR1 MNHNS, CDR2 SASEGT. The junction had 6 bases not matched to a gene; V was cut back by 5 bases and J by 0 bases. DNA for the CDR3: TGTGCCAGCAGTAAGACAGGGGCCTACTCTGGAAACACCATATATTTT. This translates into CASSKTGAYSGNTIYF.

This chain uses TRBV6-2 or TRBV6-3 with TRBJ1-5, with D possibly matching TRBD1 (6 bases). Germline-derived CDR1 and CDR2 are MNHEY and SVGEGT. Trimming removed 6 bases from V and 2 bases from J, with 23 bases in between. The CDR3 loop spans 18 amino acids. The CDR3 sequence: CASRSPSQGTFGNQPQHF. In DNA, the CDR3 is TGTGCCAGCAGGAGCCCATCACAGGGTACATTCGGCAATCAGCCCCAGCATTTT.

The chain employs TRBV12-3 or TRBV12-4 and TRBJ2-7; D assignment may be TRBD1 or TRBD2 (5 bases each). The CDR3 sequence is 11 residues long. Trimming stripped 5 bases from V and 9 bases from J, with 11 bases between. CDR3 nucleotides: TGTGCCAGCAGTACGGGGCTTGGGCAGTACTTC. Its protein product is CASSTGLGQYF.

The chain couples TRBV7-3 to TRBJ2-1; 11 bases line up with TRBD2. The V gene's germline CDR1 is SGHTA and CDR2 FQGTGA. The CDR3 spans 15 residues. V gave up 1 base and J gave up 6 bases; unmatched junction bases: 2. This CDR3 reads CASSLRGLAANEQFF. For the CDR3, the DNA is TGTGCCAGCAGCTTAAGGGGACTAGCGGCCAATGAGCAGTTCTTC.

The V call is TRBV6-1, the J call TRBJ1-2, with a weak D call TRBD1 (5 bases). V lost 7 bases to trimming and J lost 7 bases, with 19 bases between them. The CDR3 runs 14 residues. Germline V gene lookup returns CDR1 MNHNS and CDR2 SASEGT. This chain's CDR3 is CASISWGFHSGYTF. The CDR3 nucleotides are TGTGCCAGCATCTCCTGGGGGTTTCACTCTGGCTACACCTTC.

This clonotype turned up a few times. CDR3 DNA: TGCAGTGCTAGCCCGGATATGAACACTGAAGCTTTCTTT. This gives the protein CSASPDMNTEAFF. This rearrangement joins TRBV20-1 to TRBJ1-1; D is ambiguous. The CDR3 is 13 amino acids. Trimming left V 3 bases short and J 0 bases short, with 8 bases between. Germline-derived CDR1 and CDR2 are DFQATT and SNEGSKA (reference sequence).

This clonotype was detected a few times. This chain links TRBV4-2 with TRBJ1-1; 8 bases match TRBD1. The CDR3 has 16 residues. V dropped 0 bases and J dropped 3; count of bases not matched to a gene: 6. The V gene's germline CDR1 is LGHNA and CDR2 YNFKEQ. The CDR3 DNA is TGTGCCAGCAGCCAAGATCTCACAGGGGGGGACACTGAAGCTTTCTTT. The encoded protein is CASSQDLTGGDTEAFF.

This clonotype was detected only once. One base away lies a much larger clone, so this may be a sequencing read error. The chain carries TRBV6-1 and TRBJ1-5; weak D call: TRBD1 (6 bases). Germline V CDR1 and CDR2: MNHNS, SASEGT. CDR3 length: 15 residues. CDR3 amino acids: CASSDRGQSAQPHHF. The CDR3 nucleotides read TGTGCCAGCAGTGACCGCGGACAGAGCGCTCAGCCCCATCATTTT.